This TCR beta chain was documented in a study of blood T cell repertoires in COVID-19. After removal of 3 bases from V and 2 bases from J, the junction contained 10 bases not matched to a gene. CDR3 size: 16 residues. Germline V gene lookup returns CDR1 PRHDT and CDR2 FYEKMQ (reference sequence). The method was immunoSEQ multiplex PCR; TCRdb's version includes in-frame clones alone and lacks a portion of them. The sample holds some 300,000 clones; approximately 85% are singletons and the top ten take approximately 1%. Sequenced input: PBMCs or T cells enriched from blood (not recorded which). The TCR comes from a woman in her 30s who had recovered from COVID-19. The chain carries TRBV13 and TRBJ2-7; 7 nucleotides agree with TRBD2. The CDR3 loop reads CASSLGTLAAPYEQYF. CDR3 DNA: TGTGCCAGCAGCTTGGGAACTCTAGCGGCCCCCTACGAGCAGTACTTC.